The TCR beta chain under discussion was sequenced for a study of T-cell reconstitution after alpha-beta-depleted transplantation in children. This clonotype was counted ten times or more. Antigen unknown. The library targeted TCRbeta and was prepared with unique molecular identifiers. TCRdb redid the calling of the PCR reads with MiXCR, one entry per CDR3 protein. The sample has about 160,000 distinct CDR3 sequences; approximately 12% are singletons. Study-level points and caveats: Reported findings indicate that, about two months after transplant, alpha-beta T cells came from several hundred expanded clones, which were derived from non-depleted graft cells. One year post-transplant, T-cell counts and diversity were largely derived from T cells produced anew. The study traced high day-60 TCRbeta diversity in some patients to surviving recipient T cells and thymic progenitors.

This CDR3 is built from 14 residues. Germline assignment: CDR1 MNHEY and CDR2 SVGAGI. Trimming removed 4 bases from V and 4 bases from J, with 10 bases in between. This material consisted of PBMCs, taken before TCRalphabeta/CD19-depleted stem cell transplant. J is TRBJ2-2 and V is TRBV6-5, with D perhaps matching TRBD2 (6 bases). This receptor was identified in a boy between 2 and 10 years old with acute myeloid leukemia, due to receive a stem cell transplant. CDR3 nucleotide sequence: TGTGCCAGCAGTTTCGGGGGACCCACCGGGGAGCTGTTTTTT. Translation gives CASSFGGPTGELFF.